The clone carrying this T cell receptor beta chain appeared many times. This sample was included in a study of blood T cell repertoires in COVID-19. Study-level information: T cells, B-cell-depleted T cells, or PBMCs supplied cDNA or gDNA.

Trimming removed 1 base at V and 5 bases at J, with 6 bases between. Germline CDR1 reads MNHEY; CDR2 reads SMNVEV (reference sequence). The CDR3 runs 13 residues. Data came from immunoSEQ multiplex PCR; TCRdb stores just in-frame clones and leaves some out. The sample yields 50,000 to 75,000 clones, around 77% seen once. The chain has TRBV27 and TRBJ1-5; no definite D call. Input material: peripheral blood. This TCR was recovered from an elderly man with active or convalescent COVID-19. The CDR3 DNA reads as TGTGCCAGCAGTTTATGGTCGGATCAGCCCCAGCATTTT. Translated, it gives CASSLWSDQPQHF.